One and the same sample provided the 26 T cell receptor beta chains below, sequenced in a study of T cells in Graves' hyperthyroidism and ophthalmopathy. Amplification of TCR beta CDR3 regions used RNA as the template. HTBI primers were employed in a first-round RT-PCR of the TCR CDR3. In TCRdb, the multiplex PCR reads were re-called with MiXCR into one record per CDR3 protein. The sample carries approximately 480,000 distinct CDR3 sequences, roughly 20% recorded once. The specimen sequenced was blood. The receptor set was obtained from a man younger than 35 with Graves' hyperthyroidism.

This clonotype was picked up many times. Here the CDR3 DNA reads TGTGCCAGCAGCTTAGAGGGACAGGGTCCCTATGGCTACACCTTC. Translated, it gives CASSLEGQGPYGYTF. The J gene is TRBJ1-2, the V gene TRBV7-8, with 9 bases that match TRBD1. In germline, CDR1 is SGHVS, CDR2 FQNEAQ. There are 15 residues in the CDR3. The trim removed 1 base at V and 4 bases at J, leaving 4 bases unmatched.

The chain has TRBV30 and TRBJ2-7; 8 bases agree with TRBD1. This CDR3 contains 18 residues. The trim removed 3 bases at V and 6 bases at J, leaving 22 bases unmatched. Looked up from germline, CDR1 is GTSNPN and CDR2 is SVGIG (reference sequence). CDR3 protein: CAWRRQGAQIEVSREQYF. The DNA of the CDR3 is TGTGCCTGGAGGAGGCAGGGGGCGCAGATTGAGGTGAGCCGCGAGCAGTACTTC.

This clonotype appeared many times. The genes are TRBV24-1 and TRBJ2-7, with 7 bases lining up with TRBD2. The V gene end was trimmed by 2 bases and the J gene end by 4 bases; junction bases not matched to a gene: 7. The CDR3 sequence is 15 residues long. Germline V CDR1 and CDR2: KGHDR, SFDVKD. CDR3 region: CATSDSGRGVYEQYF. The CDR3 region has the DNA TGTGCCACCAGTGATTCTGGACGGGGGGTTTACGAGCAGTACTTC.

This clonotype was detected ten times or more. The chain couples TRBV6-5 to TRBJ1-1; 7 bases agree with TRBD1. The CDR3 is made up of 13 amino acids. V lost 6 bases, J lost 4 bases, and 5 bases stayed unmatched. Germline V lookup: CDR1 MNHEY, CDR2 SVGAGI. The CDR3 bases are TGTGCCAGCAGGGCGACAGGGTCCACTGAAGCTTTCTTT. This sequence encodes CASRATGSTEAFF.

There are many counts of this clonotype. The chain joins TRBV19 to TRBJ1-1, with 8 bases that match TRBD1. The V gene end was trimmed by 4 bases and the J gene end by 6 bases; junction bases not matched to a gene: 13. The CDR3 has 16 residues. Germline CDR1 and CDR2: LNHDA and SQIVND (reference sequence). The CDR3 DNA is TGTGCCAGTAGTACCCTTCCCAGGGGGCGTAGAGCTGAAGCTTTCTTT. This gives the protein CASSTLPRGRRAEAFF.

Ten or more counts support this clonotype. The gene calls are TRBV6-1 and TRBJ1-5; D call uncertain. Germline V gene lookup returns CDR1 MNHNS and CDR2 SASEGT. Trimming removed 7 bases from V and 5 bases from J, with 21 bases in between. The CDR3 has 16 amino acids. The CDR3 bases are TGTGCCAGCACACTCTTACCCCCTGCCGAGGATCAGCCCCAGCATTTT. This encodes CASTLLPPAEDQPQHF.

This chain joins TRBV6-5 and TRBJ2-7, with a weak D call TRBD2 (5 bases). Trimming pared 3 bases from V and 0 bases from J, leaving 12 bases between. CDR3 length: 15 residues. Per the germline V gene, CDR1 is MNHEY and CDR2 is SVGAGI. CDR3 amino acids: CASSYEGGSSYEQYF. The CDR3 region has the DNA TGTGCCAGCAGTTATGAGGGTGGGAGCTCCTACGAGCAGTACTTC.

This clonotype was counted a single time. A much larger clonotype is one base distant, so this may be a read error. The gene calls are TRBV5-1 and TRBJ1-2, with no clear D. This CDR3 spans 12 amino acids. Germline loops: CDR1 SGHRS, CDR2 YFSETQ. The CDR3: CASSLDDYGCTF. The CDR3 bases are TGCGCCAGCAGCTTGGATGACTATGGCTGCACCTTC.

This clonotype was detected only a few times. The chain combines TRBV7-2 with TRBJ1-6; D gene ambiguous. Trimming left V 1 base short and J 5 bases short, with 9 bases between. CDR3 size: 15 residues. Germline values: CDR1 SGHTA, CDR2 FQGNSA. The CDR3 loop is CASSLVLIDNSPLHF. As DNA, the CDR3 is TGTGCCAGCAGCTTAGTACTGATAGATAATTCACCCCTCCACTTT. The variable domain in full, with the rest retrieved from reference TRBV7-2 and TRBJ1-6, is GAGVSQSPSNKVTEKGKDVELRCDPISGHTALYWYRQSLGQGLEFLIYFQGNSAPDKSGLPSDRFSAERTGGSVSTLTIQRTQQEDSAVYLCASSLVLIDNSPLHFGNGTRLTVT.

V usage is TRBV10-3 and J usage is TRBJ1-2, with D hard to call. This CDR3 spans 14 amino acids. Germline-derived CDR1 and CDR2 are ENHRY and SYGVKD. Trimming took off 4 bases at V and 0 bases at J, with 9 bases between the two ends. The CDR3 DNA sequence: TGTGCCATCAGTGTGAGTGTTACTAACTATGGCTACACCTTC. Translation gives CAISVSVTNYGYTF.

This clonotype came up many times. The chain employs TRBV12-3 or TRBV12-4 and TRBJ2-7, with 7 bases aligning to TRBD1. The CDR3 totals 15 residues. The ends lost 2 bases at V and 6 bases at J; junction bases unmatched: 10. The CDR3 DNA reads as TGTGCCAGCAGTTTAATGGCAGGGGGTGTGAGCGAGCAGTACTTC. It yields the protein CASSLMAGGVSEQYF.

Many counts were recorded for this clonotype. The chain has TRBV10-3 and TRBJ2-5, with D unclear. CDR1 is ENHRY, CDR2 SYGVKD, per germline. This CDR3 spans 12 amino acids. V lost 3 bases and J 2 bases, leaving 4 bases between the germline ends. The CDR3 bases are TGTGCCATCAGTGACAGACAAGAGACCCAGTACTTC. Its protein is CAISDRQETQYF.

This clonotype was observed many times. The gene calls are TRBV15 and TRBJ2-2; D uncertain. The CDR3 spans 15 residues. V lost 0 bases and J lost 4, with 9 bases in between. Per the germline V gene, CDR1 is LNHNV and CDR2 is YYDKDF (reference sequence). The CDR3, as DNA: TGTGCCACCAGCAGAGACAGTGTTGGCACCGGGGAGCTGTTTTTT. Translated: CATSRDSVGTGELFF.

This clonotype came up many times. The chain joins TRBV6-5 to TRBJ1-1; D gene uncertain. Germline lookup yields CDR1 MNHEY and CDR2 SVGAGI. The V and J ends lost 2 bases and 1 base respectively, with 14 bases between them. CDR3 size: 16 residues. This CDR3 reads CASSYEAGSANTEAFF. The CDR3 region has the DNA TGTGCCAGCAGTTACGAGGCGGGATCGGCGAACACTGAAGCTTTCTTT.

The V gene is TRBV19, the J gene TRBJ1-2; D remains ambiguous. V was shortened by 9 bases and J by 10 bases, with 15 bases between the two germline ends. The CDR3 sequence is 11 residues long. CDR1 LNHDA and CDR2 SQIVND come from the germline V gene (reference sequence). Here the CDR3 DNA reads TGTGCCAGCGCGGGGTTGGGATTCTACACCTTC. Translating gives CASAGLGFYTF.

In its sample, this clonotype was seen many times. The J gene is TRBJ1-3, the V gene TRBV28, with D unclear. Trimming removed 7 bases from V and 0 bases from J, with 16 bases in between. In germline, CDR1 is MDHEN, CDR2 SYDVKM. This CDR3 is built from 16 residues. CDR3 in amino acids: CASTIGRLSSGNTIYF. The CDR3 coding sequence is TGTGCCAGCACTATTGGCAGGCTAAGCTCTGGAAACACCATATATTTT.

This clonotype came up many times. This chain connects TRBV20-1 to TRBJ1-1; 7 bases are a match to TRBD1. The V gene's germline CDR1 is DFQATT and CDR2 SNEGSKA (reference sequence). CDR3 length equals 13 residues. Losses at the gene ends were 6 bases for V and 5 bases for J; bases not matched to a gene: 9. The CDR3 loop is CSAVQGTGTEAFF. Here the CDR3 DNA reads TGCAGTGCCGTACAGGGGACGGGTACTGAAGCTTTCTTT.

This clonotype was detected a few times. The chain couples TRBV12-3 or TRBV12-4 to TRBJ1-1; D unclear. The V gene lost 6 bases and the J gene lost 6 bases, with 11 bases spanning the gap. The CDR3 length is 12 residues. Here the CDR3 DNA reads TGTGCCAGCAGCCCGGACTTTGCTGAAGCTTTCTTT. It specifies CASSPDFAEAFF.

There are a few counts of this clonotype. The J gene is TRBJ2-3, the V gene TRBV5-1; 12 bases agree with TRBD2. V gave up 1 base and J gave up 0 bases; unmatched junction bases: 3. Germline V lookup: CDR1 SGHRS, CDR2 YFSETQ. This CDR3 contains 17 residues. The CDR3, as DNA: TGCGCCAGCAGCTTGTTTACTAGCGGGGGGAGCACAGATACGCAGTATTTT. Translation gives CASSLFTSGGSTDTQYF.

This sequence joins TRBV12-3 or TRBV12-4 and TRBJ2-2; D is perhaps TRBD1 (6 bases). The CDR3 is made up of 14 amino acids. The V end lost 1 base, the J end lost 7 bases, and 10 bases lay between the germline ends. In DNA form, the CDR3 reads TGTGCCAGCAGTTTAGAGGGGGTTCACGGGGAGCTGTTTTTT. It translates to CASSLEGVHGELFF.

This clonotype was seen ten or more times. The CDR3 is CASRTRTGDSGNTIYF. DNA of the CDR3: TGTGCCAGCAGGACCCGGACGGGAGACTCTGGAAACACCATATATTTT. The chain links TRBV7-9 to TRBJ1-3; D gene unclear. This CDR3 spans 16 amino acids. V lost 6 bases to trimming and J lost 0 bases, with 15 bases between them. Germline CDR1 reads SEHNR; CDR2 reads FQNEAQ (reference sequence). Full variable domain (missing parts from reference TRBV7-9 and TRBJ1-3): DTGVSQNPRHKITKRGQNVTFRCDPISEHNRLYWYRQTLGQGPEFLTYFQNEAQLEKSRLLSDRFSAERPKGSFSTLEIQRTEQGDSAMYLCASRTRTGDSGNTIYFGEGSWLTVV.

This clonotype was seen once. Possible read error: a much larger clone is one base away. The gene calls are TRBV28 and TRBJ2-6; no definite D call. Germline CDR1 reads MDHEN; CDR2 reads SYDVKM. The CDR3 is made up of 15 amino acids. The CDR3 DNA sequence: TGTGCCAGCAGCAACGACAAGGCTGGGACCAACGTCCTGACTTTC. It specifies CASSNDKAGTNVLTF.

The chain is built from TRBV30 and TRBJ1-5; TRBD1 might be the D (5 bases). CDR1 and CDR2 from the germline V gene are GTSNPN and SVGIG (reference sequence). Trimming pared 3 bases from V and 7 bases from J, leaving 25 bases between. The CDR3 is 17 residues long. The CDR3 is CAWSLSGPPLSGQPQHF. CDR3 sequence (DNA): TGTGCCTGGAGCCTTTCAGGGCCTCCTTTGTCGGGACAGCCCCAGCATTTT. The whole variable domain, remainder taken from reference TRBV30 and TRBJ1-5, is SQTIHQWPATLVQPVGSPLSLECTVEGTSNPNLYWYRQAAGRGLQLLFYSVGIGQISSEVPQNLSASRPQDRQFILSSKKLLLSDSGFYLCAWSLSGPPLSGQPQHFGDGTRLSIL.

This clonotype turned up a few times. The V and J genes are TRBV11-2 and TRBJ1-2, with 7 bases aligning to TRBD1. The CDR3 length is 16 residues. The trim removed 5 bases at V and 2 bases at J, leaving 11 bases unmatched. Germline CDR1 and CDR2: SGHAT and FQNNGV. The CDR3 reads CASSPSPPDRNYGYTF. The CDR3 DNA sequence: TGTGCCAGCAGCCCCAGCCCTCCGGACAGGAACTATGGCTACACCTTC.

Many counts were recorded for this clonotype. The chain recombines TRBV20-1 with TRBJ1-5; D unresolved. CDR1 and CDR2 (germline): DFQATT, SNEGSKA (reference sequence). Trimming took 5 bases from V and 0 from J, leaving 17 bases between them. This CDR3 region has 16 residues. CDR3 loop: CSAGRGVGISNQPQHF. The DNA of the CDR3 is TGCAGTGCTGGGCGGGGTGTGGGGATTAGCAATCAGCCCCAGCATTTT.

The sample holds many counts of this clonotype. The rearrangement links TRBV20-1 to TRBJ2-7, with 9 bases matching TRBD1. The CDR3 is 14 residues long. With 1 base clipped from V and 3 bases from J, the junction kept 4 bases outside the gene matches. Germline loops: CDR1 DFQATT, CDR2 SNEGSKA (reference sequence). This CDR3 reads CSARVRTGDYEQYF. The CDR3, as DNA: TGCAGTGCTAGAGTAAGGACAGGGGACTACGAGCAGTACTTC.